The next 6 T cell receptor beta chains were all read from a single sample in a study of T cell responses to AZD1222 COVID-19 vaccine. Data came from immunoSEQ multiplex PCR; TCRdb stores just in-frame clones and leaves some out. The sample lists around 83,000 clones, about 92% occurring once. Sample: peripheral blood, taken on day 0 of AZD1222 vaccination. The receptors derive from an adult in good health.

The chain combines TRBV7-2 with TRBJ2-2; D gene ambiguous. This CDR3 spans 15 amino acids. The germline V gene encodes CDR1 SGHTA and CDR2 FQGNSA. Trimming removed 3 bases from V and 0 bases from J, with 8 bases in between. The CDR3 DNA reads TGTGCCAGCAGCTTTCTATTGGCGAACACCGGGGAGCTGTTTTTT. This sequence encodes CASSFLLANTGELFF.

The chain joins TRBV28 to TRBJ1-2, with no clear D. The CDR3 sequence is 11 residues long. V was trimmed by 8 bases and J by 8 bases, leaving 12 bases between them. In germline, CDR1 is MDHEN, CDR2 SYDVKM. The CDR3 DNA sequence: TGTGCCAGCGAAAGTTCGGAGGGCTACACCTTC. It specifies CASESSEGYTF.

This chain connects TRBV5-1 to TRBJ2-5, with D perhaps matching TRBD1 (6 bases). This CDR3 comprises 16 residues. From germline, CDR1 is SGHRS and CDR2 YFSETQ. V was shortened by 5 bases and J by 4 bases, with 21 bases between the two germline ends. The CDR3, as DNA: TGCGCCAGCAGGCAGAACCAGGGGATATCAGGAGAGACCCAGTACTTC. Encoded protein: CASRQNQGISGETQYF.

This clone counts as medium-sized. The chain is built from TRBV6-1 and TRBJ2-2; the D gene could be TRBD1 or TRBD2 (6 bases each). Trimming removed 4 bases at V and 2 bases at J, with 20 bases between. Looked up from germline, CDR1 is MNHNS and CDR2 is SASEGT. The length of the CDR3 is 18 residues. The CDR3: CASSVLMGGLGNTGELFF. The CDR3, as DNA: TGTGCCAGCAGTGTACTGATGGGGGGCTTGGGAAACACCGGGGAGCTGTTTTTT.

The rearrangement joins TRBV27 to TRBJ2-7, with TRBD1 matching 7 bases. CDR1 and CDR2 (germline): MNHEY, SMNVEV (reference sequence). The length of the CDR3 is 13 residues. J gave up 6 bases and V 5 bases, and 7 bases lay outside the gene matches. CDR3 loop: CASSGQGVVEQYF. In DNA, the CDR3 is TGTGCCAGCAGTGGTCAGGGGGTAGTCGAGCAGTACTTC.

The CDR3 sequence is CATSESFREETQYF. CDR3 DNA sequence: TGTGCCACCAGTGAGTCATTCAGGGAAGAGACCCAGTACTTC. The chain uses TRBV24-1 and TRBJ2-5, with D perhaps matching TRBD1 (5 bases). The V gene lost 4 bases and the J gene lost 3 bases, with 11 bases spanning the gap. There are 14 residues in the CDR3. Germline V gives CDR1 KGHDR, CDR2 SFDVKD.